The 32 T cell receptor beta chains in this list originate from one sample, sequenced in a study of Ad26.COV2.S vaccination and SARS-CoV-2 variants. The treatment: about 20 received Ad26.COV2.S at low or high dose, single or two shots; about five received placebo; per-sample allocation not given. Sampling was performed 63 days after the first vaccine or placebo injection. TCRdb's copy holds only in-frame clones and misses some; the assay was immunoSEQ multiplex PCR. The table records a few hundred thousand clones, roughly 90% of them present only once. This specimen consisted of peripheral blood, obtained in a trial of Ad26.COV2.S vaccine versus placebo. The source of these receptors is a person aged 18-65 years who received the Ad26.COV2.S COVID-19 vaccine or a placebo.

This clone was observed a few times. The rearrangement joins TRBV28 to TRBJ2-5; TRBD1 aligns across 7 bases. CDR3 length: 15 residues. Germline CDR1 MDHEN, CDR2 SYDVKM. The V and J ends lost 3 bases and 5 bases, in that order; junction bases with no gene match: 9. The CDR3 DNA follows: TGTGCCAGCAGTTTGCCTTTTCAGGGGGTTGAGACCCAGTACTTC. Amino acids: CASSLPFQGVETQYF.

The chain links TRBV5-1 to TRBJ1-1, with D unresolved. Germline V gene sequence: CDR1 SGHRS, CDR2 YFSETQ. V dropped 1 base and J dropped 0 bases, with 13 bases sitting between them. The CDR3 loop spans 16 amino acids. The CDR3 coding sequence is TGCGCCAGCAGCTTGAAAGAGGTAAAGATGAACACTGAAGCTTTCTTT. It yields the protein CASSLKEVKMNTEAFF.

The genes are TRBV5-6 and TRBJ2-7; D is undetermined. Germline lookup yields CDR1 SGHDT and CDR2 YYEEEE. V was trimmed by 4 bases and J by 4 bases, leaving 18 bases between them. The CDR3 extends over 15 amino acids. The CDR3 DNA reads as TGTGCCAGCAGCCAAACCGGTAAACACCTTTACGAGCAGTACTTC. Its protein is CASSQTGKHLYEQYF.

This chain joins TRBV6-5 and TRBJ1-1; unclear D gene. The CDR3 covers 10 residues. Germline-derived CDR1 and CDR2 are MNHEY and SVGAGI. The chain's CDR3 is CVSVNTEAFF. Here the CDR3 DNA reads TGTGTTTCAGTGAACACTGAAGCTTTCTTT.

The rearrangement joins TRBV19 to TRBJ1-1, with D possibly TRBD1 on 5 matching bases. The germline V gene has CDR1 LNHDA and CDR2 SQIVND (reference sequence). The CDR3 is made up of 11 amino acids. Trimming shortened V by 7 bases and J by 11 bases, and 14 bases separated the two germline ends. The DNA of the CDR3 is TGTGCCAGTACCCAGGGTGGGTTGGCTTTCTTT. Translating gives CASTQGGLAFF.

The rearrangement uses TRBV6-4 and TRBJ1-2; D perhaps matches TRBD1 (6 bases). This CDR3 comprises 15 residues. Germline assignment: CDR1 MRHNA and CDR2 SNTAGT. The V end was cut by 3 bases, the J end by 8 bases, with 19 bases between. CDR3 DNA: TGTGCCAGCAGTGAGAGCGCCGTCAGGGGAAAGGGCTACACCTTC. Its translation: CASSESAVRGKGYTF.

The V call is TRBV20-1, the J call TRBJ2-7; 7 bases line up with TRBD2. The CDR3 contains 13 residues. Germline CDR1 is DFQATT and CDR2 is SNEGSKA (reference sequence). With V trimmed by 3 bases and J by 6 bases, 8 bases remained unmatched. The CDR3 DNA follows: TGCAGTGCTAGTAACCAGGGAGGGATCGAGCAGTACTTC. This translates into CSASNQGGIEQYF.

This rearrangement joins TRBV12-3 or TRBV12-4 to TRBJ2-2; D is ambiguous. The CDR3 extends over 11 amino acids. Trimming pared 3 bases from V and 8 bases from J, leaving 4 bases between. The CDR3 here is CASSLEGELFF. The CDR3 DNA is TGTGCCAGCAGTTTGGAGGGGGAGCTGTTTTTT.

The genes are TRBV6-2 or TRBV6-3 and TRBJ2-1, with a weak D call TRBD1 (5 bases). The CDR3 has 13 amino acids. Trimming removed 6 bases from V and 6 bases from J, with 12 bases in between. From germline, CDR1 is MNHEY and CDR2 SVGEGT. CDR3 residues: CASSEIGVNEQFF. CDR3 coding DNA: TGTGCCAGCAGCGAAATAGGGGTCAATGAGCAGTTCTTC.

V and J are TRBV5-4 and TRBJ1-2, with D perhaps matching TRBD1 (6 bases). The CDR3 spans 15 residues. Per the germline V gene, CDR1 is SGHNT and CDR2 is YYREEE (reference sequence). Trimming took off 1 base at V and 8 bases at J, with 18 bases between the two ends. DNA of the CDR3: TGTGCCAGCAGCTTGTTCCGAGACAGGCGGCAGGGCTACACCTTC. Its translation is CASSLFRDRRQGYTF.

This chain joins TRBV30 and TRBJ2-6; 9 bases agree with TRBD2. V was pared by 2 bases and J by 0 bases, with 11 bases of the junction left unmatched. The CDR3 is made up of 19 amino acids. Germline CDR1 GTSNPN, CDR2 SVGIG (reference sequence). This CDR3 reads CAWSRGLAGVFSGANVLTF. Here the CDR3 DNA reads TGTGCCTGGAGTAGGGGGTTAGCGGGGGTCTTCTCTGGGGCCAACGTCCTGACTTTC.

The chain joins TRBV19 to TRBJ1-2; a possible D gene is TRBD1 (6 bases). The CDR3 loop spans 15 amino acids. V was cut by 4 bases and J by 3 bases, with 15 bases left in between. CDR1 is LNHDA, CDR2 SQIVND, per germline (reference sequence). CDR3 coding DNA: TGTGCCAGTAGTAGCACGGACAGCAGCTACTATGGCTACACCTTC. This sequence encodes CASSSTDSSYYGYTF.

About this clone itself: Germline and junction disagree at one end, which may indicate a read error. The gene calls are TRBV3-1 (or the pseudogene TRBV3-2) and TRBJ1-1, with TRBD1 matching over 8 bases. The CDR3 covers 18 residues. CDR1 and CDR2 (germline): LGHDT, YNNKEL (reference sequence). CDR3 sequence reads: CASSEDNRGGKWYTEAFF. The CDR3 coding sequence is TGTGCCAGCAGCGAAGATAACAGGGGGGGGAAATGGTACACTGAAGCTTTCTTT.

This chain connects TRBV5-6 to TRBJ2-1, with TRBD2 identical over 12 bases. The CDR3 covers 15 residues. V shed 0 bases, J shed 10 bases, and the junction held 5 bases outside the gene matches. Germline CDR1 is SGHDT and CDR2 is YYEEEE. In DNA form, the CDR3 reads TGTGCCAGCAGCTTGGGACTAGCGGGGGAGGGGGAGCAGTTCTTC. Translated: CASSLGLAGEGEQFF.

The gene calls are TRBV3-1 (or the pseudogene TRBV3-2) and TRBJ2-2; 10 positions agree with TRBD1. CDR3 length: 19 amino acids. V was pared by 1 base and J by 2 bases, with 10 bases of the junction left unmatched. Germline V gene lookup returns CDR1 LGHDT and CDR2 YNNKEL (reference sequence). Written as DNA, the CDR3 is TGTGCCAGCAGCCAAGCACCGACAGGGGGCGGCCTAAACACCGGGGAGCTGTTTTTT. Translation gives CASSQAPTGGGLNTGELFF.

In nucleotides, the CDR3 is TGCGCCAGCAGCCAAGTCGCCCCCCCCGGGGAGCGGAGTGAAAAACTGTTTTTT. It translates to CASSQVAPPGERSEKLFF. This sequence joins TRBV4-3 and TRBJ1-4, with D unresolved. CDR1 LGHNA and CDR2 YSLEER come from the germline V gene. The CDR3 loop spans 18 amino acids. V was clipped by 1 base and J by 7 bases, with 22 bases between them.

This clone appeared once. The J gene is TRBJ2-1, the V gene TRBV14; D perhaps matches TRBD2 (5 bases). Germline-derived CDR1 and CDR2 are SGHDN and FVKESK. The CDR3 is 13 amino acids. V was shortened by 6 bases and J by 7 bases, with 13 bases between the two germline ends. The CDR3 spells CASRDGDGNEQFF. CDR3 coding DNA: TGTGCCAGCAGGGACGGGGATGGAAATGAGCAGTTCTTC.

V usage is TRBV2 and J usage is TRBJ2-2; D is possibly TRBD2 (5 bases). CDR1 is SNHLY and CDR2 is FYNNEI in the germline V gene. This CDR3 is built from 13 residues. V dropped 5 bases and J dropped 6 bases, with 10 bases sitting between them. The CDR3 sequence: CASSYIGAGELFF. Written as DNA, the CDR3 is TGTGCCAGCAGTTACATCGGGGCCGGGGAGCTGTTTTTT.

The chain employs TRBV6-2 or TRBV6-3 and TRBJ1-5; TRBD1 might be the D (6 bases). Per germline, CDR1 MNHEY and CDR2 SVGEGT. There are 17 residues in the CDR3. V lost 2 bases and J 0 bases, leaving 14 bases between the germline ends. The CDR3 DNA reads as TGTGCCAGCAGTTACAGATTTGGGGGCGGTAGCAATCAGCCCCAGCATTTT. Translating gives CASSYRFGGGSNQPQHF.

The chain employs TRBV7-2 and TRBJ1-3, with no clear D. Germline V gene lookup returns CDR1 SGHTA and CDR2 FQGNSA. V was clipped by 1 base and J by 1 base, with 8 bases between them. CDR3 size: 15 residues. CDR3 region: CASSLGLLSGNTIYF. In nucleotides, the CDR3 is TGTGCCAGCAGCTTAGGGTTGTTGTCTGGAAACACCATATATTTT.

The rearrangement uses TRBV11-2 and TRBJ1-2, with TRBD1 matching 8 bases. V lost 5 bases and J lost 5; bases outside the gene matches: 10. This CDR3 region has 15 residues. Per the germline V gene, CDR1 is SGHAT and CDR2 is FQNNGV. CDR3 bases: TGTGCCAGCAGCCCCACGACAGGGGTGGGGTATGGCTACACCTTC. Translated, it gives CASSPTTGVGYGYTF.

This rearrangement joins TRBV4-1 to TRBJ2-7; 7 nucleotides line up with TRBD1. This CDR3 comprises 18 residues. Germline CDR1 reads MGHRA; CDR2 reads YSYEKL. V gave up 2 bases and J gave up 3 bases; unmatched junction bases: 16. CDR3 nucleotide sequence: TGCGCCAGCAGCCAAAAGAATTTTTTGGGGCCAGGGGGCTACGAGCAGTACTTC. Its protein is CASSQKNFLGPGGYEQYF.

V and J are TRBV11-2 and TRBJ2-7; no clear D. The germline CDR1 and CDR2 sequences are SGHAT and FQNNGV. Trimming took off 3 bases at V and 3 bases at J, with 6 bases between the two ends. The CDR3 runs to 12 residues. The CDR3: CASSFHVYEQYF. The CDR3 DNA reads TGTGCCAGCAGCTTCCACGTCTACGAGCAGTACTTC.

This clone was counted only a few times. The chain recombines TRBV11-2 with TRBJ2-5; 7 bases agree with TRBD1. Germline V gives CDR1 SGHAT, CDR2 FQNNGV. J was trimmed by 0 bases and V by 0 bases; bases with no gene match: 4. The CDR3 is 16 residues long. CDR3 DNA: TGTGCCAGCAGCTTAGAGGGACAGACGTACCAAGAGACCCAGTACTTC. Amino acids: CASSLEGQTYQETQYF.

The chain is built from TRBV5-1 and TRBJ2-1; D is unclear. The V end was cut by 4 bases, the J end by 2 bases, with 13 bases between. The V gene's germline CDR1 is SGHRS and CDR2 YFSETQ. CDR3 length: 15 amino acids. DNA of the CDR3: TGCGCCAGCAGCCCGCTCATGAACACCTACAATGAGCAGTTCTTC. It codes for CASSPLMNTYNEQFF.

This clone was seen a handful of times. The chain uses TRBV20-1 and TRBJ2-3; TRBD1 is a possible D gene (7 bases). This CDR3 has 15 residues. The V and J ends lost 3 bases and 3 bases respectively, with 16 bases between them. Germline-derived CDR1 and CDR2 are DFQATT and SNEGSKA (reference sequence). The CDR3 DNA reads TGCAGTGCTAGTGGAGGGGGCACGCGTACAGATACGCAGTATTTT. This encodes CSASGGGTRTDTQYF.

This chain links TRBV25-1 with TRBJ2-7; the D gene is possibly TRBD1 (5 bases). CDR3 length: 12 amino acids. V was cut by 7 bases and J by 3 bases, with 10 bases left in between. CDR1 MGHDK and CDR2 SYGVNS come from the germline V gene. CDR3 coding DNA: TGTGCCAGCACGGACACAGGCTACGAGCAGTACTTC. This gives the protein CASTDTGYEQYF.

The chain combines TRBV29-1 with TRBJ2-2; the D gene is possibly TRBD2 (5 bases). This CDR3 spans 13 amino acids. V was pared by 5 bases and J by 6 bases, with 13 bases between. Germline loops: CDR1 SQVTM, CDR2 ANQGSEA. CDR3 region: CSVTSSRAGELFF. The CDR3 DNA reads TGCAGCGTTACCTCTTCGAGGGCCGGGGAGCTGTTTTTT.

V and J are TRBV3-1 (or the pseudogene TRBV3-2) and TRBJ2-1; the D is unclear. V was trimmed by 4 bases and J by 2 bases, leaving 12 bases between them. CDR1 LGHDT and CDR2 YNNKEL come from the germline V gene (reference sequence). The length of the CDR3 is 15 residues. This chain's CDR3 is CASSPRPDAYNEQFF. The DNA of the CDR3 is TGTGCCAGCAGCCCCCGGCCAGATGCCTACAATGAGCAGTTCTTC.

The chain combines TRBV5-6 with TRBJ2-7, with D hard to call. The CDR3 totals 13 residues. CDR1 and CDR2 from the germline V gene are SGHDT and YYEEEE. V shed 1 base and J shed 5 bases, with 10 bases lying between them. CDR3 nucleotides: TGTGCCAGCAGCTTGAGCGTGGGCGACGAGCAGTACTTC. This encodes CASSLSVGDEQYF.

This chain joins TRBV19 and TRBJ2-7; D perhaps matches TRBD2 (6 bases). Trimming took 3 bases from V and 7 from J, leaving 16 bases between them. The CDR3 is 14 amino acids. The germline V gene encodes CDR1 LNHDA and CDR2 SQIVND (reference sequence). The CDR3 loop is CASSIQLLGREQYF. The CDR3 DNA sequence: TGTGCCAGTAGTATCCAACTTCTCGGGAGAGAGCAGTACTTC.

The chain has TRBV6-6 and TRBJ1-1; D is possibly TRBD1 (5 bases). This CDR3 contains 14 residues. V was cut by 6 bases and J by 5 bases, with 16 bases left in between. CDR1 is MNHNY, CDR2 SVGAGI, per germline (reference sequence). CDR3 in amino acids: CASRNHLGVTEAFF. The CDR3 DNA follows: TGTGCCAGCAGAAATCACCTGGGGGTGACTGAAGCTTTCTTT.